The 18 T cell receptor beta chains given below trace back to one sample, sequenced in a study of cytomegalovirus exposure and HLA in healthy donors. The PCR ran on 60 Vbeta and 13 Jbeta primers. Data came from immunoSEQ multiplex PCR; TCRdb stores just in-frame clones and leaves some out. The repertoire holds 150,000 to 200,000 clones, with about 75% as singletons. What was sequenced was PBMCs. The source is a woman between 35 and 50 years old in good health and CMV-seropositive.

The chain employs TRBV7-2 and TRBJ2-7; no firm D call. Germline V gives CDR1 SGHTA, CDR2 FQGNSA. The CDR3 covers 17 residues. V was trimmed by 2 bases and J by 0 bases, leaving 17 bases between them. CDR3 DNA: TGTGCCAGCAGCTTATTTGTTCTGGCATCCCCCTCCTACGAGCAGTACTTC. Translating it yields CASSLFVLASPSYEQYF.

This chain uses TRBV7-8 with TRBJ2-3; 12 bases agree with TRBD2. V shed 5 bases and J 0 bases; nucleotides not matched to a gene: 3. CDR3 length: 16 amino acids. Germline lookup yields CDR1 SGHVS and CDR2 FQNEAQ. The CDR3 DNA reads as TGTGCCAGCAGCCCCGGGACTAGCGGGAGCACAGATACGCAGTATTTT. Residues: CASSPGTSGSTDTQYF.

V and J are TRBV15 and TRBJ2-1; no clear D gene. The CDR3 is 14 residues long. Germline CDR1 LNHNV, CDR2 YYDKDF (reference sequence). Trimming left V 3 bases short and J 0 bases short, with 6 bases between. This CDR3 is CATSSPSSYNEQFF. CDR3 in DNA: TGTGCCACCAGCAGCCCGAGCTCCTACAATGAGCAGTTCTTC.

On this clone: An end of the junction does not agree with germline; a read error may underlie this. This sample also contains other DNA sequences that code for the same CDR3. The CDR3 coding sequence is TGCGCCAGTAGCTTGCGACAGGGGTTAGGGACTGAAGCTTTCTTT. Residues: CASSLRQGLGTEAFF. The chain uses TRBV5-1 and TRBJ1-1; 8 bases are shared with TRBD1. The CDR3 has 15 amino acids. Germline V CDR1 and CDR2: SGHRS, YFSETQ.

The DNA of the CDR3 is TGTGCCAGCAGACCCGGGACAGGGAATTACAATGAGCAGTTCTTC. Protein product: CASRPGTGNYNEQFF. The chain couples TRBV5-4 to TRBJ2-1, with 9 bases aligning to TRBD1. This CDR3 is 15 amino acids long. V lost 5 bases, J lost 4 bases, and 7 bases stayed unmatched. Germline lookup yields CDR1 SGHNT and CDR2 YYREEE (reference sequence). Using reference TRBV5-4 and TRBJ2-1 for the parts outside the CDR3, the full variable domain is ETGVTQSPTHLIKTRGQQVTLRCSSQSGHNTVSWYQQALGQGPQFIFQYYREEENGRGNFPPRFSGLQFPNYSSELNVNALELDDSALYLCASRPGTGNYNEQFFGPGTRLTVL.

This chain links TRBV6-6 with TRBJ2-7; D is undetermined. This CDR3 has 12 residues. From germline, CDR1 is MNHNY and CDR2 SVGAGI (reference sequence). Trimming cost V 6 bases and J 2 bases, with 8 bases left between them. The CDR3 loop is CASRGTTYEQYF. CDR3 nucleotide sequence: TGTGCCAGCAGAGGAACTACCTACGAGCAGTACTTC.

J is TRBJ1-2 and V is TRBV28, with 7 bases fitting TRBD1. This CDR3 is 14 amino acids long. Germline CDR1 and CDR2: MDHEN and SYDVKM. With 1 base clipped from V and 3 bases from J, the junction kept 2 bases outside the gene matches. As DNA, the CDR3 is TGTGCCAGCAGTTTATATGGGACAGACTATGGCTACACCTTC. Translation gives CASSLYGTDYGYTF.

This clone was counted only a few times. The V and J genes are TRBV30 and TRBJ1-2; TRBD1 is a possible D gene (5 bases). The CDR3 runs to 14 residues. Trimming shortened V by 3 bases and J by 2 bases, and 13 bases separated the two germline ends. The germline V gene encodes CDR1 GTSNPN and CDR2 SVGIG (reference sequence). The CDR3 protein is CAWSVGHLNYGYTF. Here the CDR3 DNA reads TGTGCCTGGAGCGTAGGACACCTAAACTATGGCTACACCTTC.

V and J are TRBV7-2 and TRBJ2-2; 8 nucleotides align to TRBD1. Trimming at V came to 1 base and at J to 7 bases, leaving 14 bases not matched to a gene. Germline values: CDR1 SGHTA, CDR2 FQGNSA. There are 18 residues in the CDR3. In nucleotides, the CDR3 is TGTGCCAGCAGCTTAGTTAACAGGGGGGCGGTTCAGGACGGGGAGCTGTTTTTT. As protein: CASSLVNRGAVQDGELFF.

V is TRBV9 and J is TRBJ1-1; 11 positions agree with TRBD1. V lost 4 bases, J lost 5 bases, and 13 bases stayed unmatched. Germline V CDR1 and CDR2: SGDLS, YYNGEE. The CDR3 has 17 amino acids. CDR3 DNA sequence: TGTGCCAGCAGCCCTCGACGAGGGGGACAGGGGGTAACTGAAGCTTTCTTT. This encodes CASSPRRGGQGVTEAFF.

The genes are TRBV7-3 and TRBJ2-1; TRBD2 matches 16 bases. Unmatched junction bases numbered 4, after V lost 1 base and J lost 7 bases. The germline V gene has CDR1 SGHTA and CDR2 FQGTGA. CDR3 size: 17 residues. CDR3 residues: CASSLIGTSGRGNEQFF. The CDR3, as DNA: TGTGCCAGCAGCTTAATAGGGACTAGCGGGAGGGGGAATGAGCAGTTCTTC.

The V and J genes are TRBV5-5 and TRBJ2-2; maybe TRBD1 (5 bases). The CDR3 contains 16 residues. Between the trimmed V and J ends, which lost 4 bases and 1 base, there was a span of 14 bases. Germline CDR1 is SGHKS and CDR2 is YYEKEE (reference sequence). As DNA, the CDR3 is TGTGCCAGCAGCAGACCGTCCGGACAGAACACCGGGGAGCTGTTTTTT. This gives the protein CASSRPSGQNTGELFF.

The V call is TRBV19, the J call TRBJ1-1; TRBD1 might be the D (5 bases). The V and J ends lost 5 bases and 2 bases respectively, with 9 bases between them. Germline loops: CDR1 LNHDA, CDR2 SQIVND (reference sequence). The CDR3 runs 13 residues. The CDR3 DNA reads TGTGCCAGTAGTTTCGGGGGAAACACTGAAGCTTTCTTT. Translation gives CASSFGGNTEAFF.

This clone came up many times. The V gene is TRBV25-1, the J gene TRBJ2-7; 8 bases line up with TRBD1. The CDR3 is made up of 14 amino acids. The trim removed 4 bases at V and 2 bases at J, leaving 4 bases unmatched. Germline V gene sequence: CDR1 MGHDK, CDR2 SYGVNS. DNA of the CDR3: TGTGCCAGCAGTGGTGACAGGGGTCCCTACGAGCAGTACTTC. Amino acid sequence: CASSGDRGPYEQYF.

The chain employs TRBV6-5 and TRBJ1-1; 9 bases map to TRBD1. The CDR3 extends over 14 amino acids. CDR1 is MNHEY and CDR2 is SVGAGI in the germline V gene. Germline trimming cut 0 bases from V and 8 bases from J; bases unmatched to any gene: 4. The CDR3 loop reads CASSYSKDRGEAFF. Here the CDR3 DNA reads TGTGCCAGCAGTTACTCAAAGGACAGGGGAGAAGCTTTCTTT.

This sequence joins TRBV7-9 and TRBJ2-1, with 12 bases lining up with TRBD2. CDR3 size: 15 residues. Germline values: CDR1 SEHNR, CDR2 FQNEAQ (reference sequence). Unmatched junction bases numbered 4, after V lost 4 bases and J lost 6 bases. This CDR3 reads CASSSTSGSPNEQFF. The DNA for the CDR3 is TGTGCCAGCAGCTCGACTAGCGGGAGCCCCAATGAGCAGTTCTTC.

The J gene is TRBJ2-1, the V gene TRBV7-6; 9 nucleotides align to TRBD2. Germline CDR1 is SGHVS and CDR2 is FNYEAQ. Germline trimming cut 4 bases from V and 4 bases from J; bases unmatched to any gene: 8. This CDR3 is 16 amino acids long. CDR3 loop: CASSSAVSGGYNEQFF. The CDR3 coding sequence is TGTGCCAGCAGCTCCGCGGTAAGCGGGGGGTACAATGAGCAGTTCTTC.

This clone was counted a few times. V usage is TRBV10-3 and J usage is TRBJ1-1; tentative D call: TRBD1 (6 bases). Germline V gene sequence: CDR1 ENHRY, CDR2 SYGVKD. The CDR3 has 14 residues. V was cut by 7 bases and J by 3 bases, with 15 bases left in between. The DNA for the CDR3 is TGTGCCATCAAGTCCGGACAGCGACACACTGAAGCTTTCTTT. This translates into CAIKSGQRHTEAFF.